This TCR beta chain was sequenced during a study of human T cells and chemical hapten exposure. Study-wide background: After 6 days, upper back 0.01% DPC patch tests were scored. Alopecia areata, totalis and universalis patients, mostly female, were included.

V lost 5 bases, J lost 7 bases, and 8 bases stayed unmatched. CDR1 and CDR2 (germline): MNHEY, SMNVEV (reference sequence). The CDR3 covers 14 residues. Noted time point: patch test 1, 2 weeks after DPC sensitization. Treatment meaning: therapeutic diphenylcyclopropenone sensitization with weekly scalp DPC. The study enrolled 18 to 70-year-old alopecia patients suitable for DPC. Attachment of unique molecular identifiers to individual cDNA molecules was performed in the library. TCRdb processed the RACE reads anew with MiXCR; each CDR3 protein has one entry. The repertoire holds approximately 350,000 distinct CDR3 sequences, with around 7% as singletons. The sample holds a few counts of this clonotype.

The material sequenced was whole blood, taken in connection with sensitization to the hapten diphenylcyclopropenone (DPC). The TCR sequence derives from a woman under 30 with alopecia areata. Some clones in this sample may be carry-over from other donors' samples. This sequence joins TRBV27 and TRBJ2-7, with TRBD2 matching 10 bases. CDR3 DNA sequence: TGTGCCAGCAGTGTCACTAGCGGGGTCGGGGAGCAGTACTTC. It specifies CASSVTSGVGEQYF.